The 12 T cell receptor beta chains reported below all come from one sample, sequenced in a study of blood T cell repertoires in COVID-19. Profiling relied on immunoSEQ multiplex PCR, and the TCRdb table lists in-frame clones only, not all of them. The sample lists about 130,000 clones, 80% to 90% occurring once. Specimen: PBMCs or T cells enriched from blood (not recorded which). The receptors were gathered from a woman in her forties or fifties who had recovered from COVID-19.

This rearrangement joins TRBV6-5 to TRBJ1-2; TRBD1 agrees at 12 bases. Germline-derived CDR1 and CDR2 are MNHEY and SVGAGI. The CDR3 spans 15 residues. J lost 3 bases, V lost 2 bases, and 1 base had no gene match. In DNA, the CDR3 is TGTGCCAGCAGTTACAGGGACAGGGGGCACTATGGCTACACCTTC. Translating gives CASSYRDRGHYGYTF.

This clone has a single count. The chain is built from TRBV28 and TRBJ2-7, with 10 bases that match TRBD1. The CDR3 spans 12 residues. J lost 2 bases, V lost 8 bases, and 0 bases had no gene match. Germline CDR1 MDHEN, CDR2 SYDVKM. The CDR3 is CASGTGAYEQYF. The CDR3, as DNA: TGTGCCAGCGGGACAGGGGCCTACGAGCAGTACTTC.

V is TRBV3-1 (or the pseudogene TRBV3-2) and J is TRBJ1-2; 7 nucleotides match TRBD1. V shed 2 bases, J shed 8 bases, and the junction held 8 bases outside the gene matches. Germline V gene sequence: CDR1 LGHDT, CDR2 YNNKEL (reference sequence). CDR3 length: 14 amino acids. CDR3 nucleotides: TGTGCCAGCAGCCAACAACGGGACAGAGGAGGCTACACCTTC. This encodes CASSQQRDRGGYTF.

The rearrangement uses TRBV7-9 and TRBJ2-5; tentative D call: TRBD1 (6 bases). The CDR3 spans 15 residues. Trimming took 5 bases from V and 5 from J, leaving 18 bases between them. Germline V gene sequence: CDR1 SEHNR, CDR2 FQNEAQ (reference sequence). The chain's CDR3 is CASSPPGRGRETQYF. In DNA, the CDR3 is TGTGCCAGCAGCCCACCGGGCAGGGGTCGGGAGACCCAGTACTTC.

V gene TRBV10-3 combines with J gene TRBJ1-1; the D is unclear. CDR1 and CDR2 (germline): ENHRY, SYGVKD. This CDR3 has 13 amino acids. V gave up 2 bases and J gave up 5 bases, with 9 bases separating them. In nucleotides, the CDR3 is TGTGCCATCAGTGAGGCGGGGAGGACTGAAGCTTTCTTT. This sequence encodes CAISEAGRTEAFF.

This chain links TRBV5-5 with TRBJ2-3, with TRBD2 identical over 8 bases. This CDR3 spans 15 amino acids. From germline, CDR1 is SGHKS and CDR2 YYEKEE (reference sequence). The V gene end was trimmed by 0 bases and the J gene end by 4 bases; junction bases not matched to a gene: 4. CDR3 nucleotides: TGTGCCAGCAGCTTGGCGGGGACTAGGGCAGATACGCAGTATTTT. Amino acids: CASSLAGTRADTQYF.

The CDR3 sequence: CASSPGQPQEGYTF. The CDR3 DNA reads as TGTGCCAGCTCACCCGGACAGCCCCAGGAAGGCTACACCTTC. This rearrangement joins TRBV18 to TRBJ1-2, with D maybe TRBD1 (6 bases). The V gene lost 3 bases and the J gene lost 8 bases, with 16 bases spanning the gap. The CDR3 is 14 amino acids. CDR1 KGHSH and CDR2 LQKENI come from the germline V gene.

This rearrangement joins TRBV9 to TRBJ1-5; TRBD1 is a possible D gene (5 bases). Germline V gene sequence: CDR1 SGDLS, CDR2 YYNGEE. The V end was cut by 0 bases, the J end by 4 bases, with 8 bases between. The CDR3 contains 14 residues. The CDR3 region is CASSVGQLNQPQHF. The CDR3 DNA is TGTGCCAGCAGCGTAGGACAGTTGAATCAGCCCCAGCATTTT. Variable domain in full (rest from reference TRBV9 and TRBJ1-5): DSGVTQTPKHLITATGQRVTLRCSPRSGDLSVYWYQQSLDQGLQFLIQYYNGEERAKGNILERFSAQQFPDLHSELNLSSLELGDSALYFCASSVGQLNQPQHFGDGTRLSIL.

The rearrangement uses TRBV9 and TRBJ2-2; TRBD2 aligns across 7 bases. The CDR3 spans 16 residues. In germline, CDR1 is SGDLS, CDR2 YYNGEE. The trim removed 4 bases at V and 0 bases at J, leaving 6 bases unmatched. CDR3 coding DNA: TGTGCCAGCAGCTCCGATGGGGGGGCGAACACCGGGGAGCTGTTTTTT. It specifies CASSSDGGANTGELFF.

V gene TRBV6-6 combines with J gene TRBJ1-5, with D possibly matching TRBD1 (5 bases). This CDR3 region has 16 residues. Looked up from germline, CDR1 is MNHNY and CDR2 is SVGAGI (reference sequence). Trimming shortened V by 2 bases and J by 0 bases, and 11 bases separated the two germline ends. CDR3 nucleotides: TGTGCCAGCAGTTACCTCCGACAGATTAGCAATCAGCCCCAGCATTTT. It translates to CASSYLRQISNQPQHF.

The chain joins TRBV7-9 to TRBJ2-7, with a tentative D call TRBD1 (5 bases). The CDR3 contains 12 residues. V lost 2 bases, J lost 5 bases, and 7 bases lay in between. Germline CDR1 and CDR2: SEHNR and FQNEAQ (reference sequence). CDR3 in amino acids: CASSLQGNEQYF. The CDR3 nucleotides are TGTGCCAGCAGCTTACAGGGAAACGAGCAGTACTTC.

The J gene is TRBJ1-3, the V gene TRBV7-9, with 9 bases matching TRBD1. The germline V gene encodes CDR1 SEHNR and CDR2 FQNEAQ (reference sequence). The CDR3 length is 18 residues. V lost 6 bases, J lost 5 bases, and 17 bases stayed unmatched. CDR3 protein: CASRARDRVSFVRNTIYF. In DNA form, the CDR3 reads TGTGCCAGCAGAGCCAGGGACAGGGTATCGTTTGTCCGAAACACCATATATTTT.